The 29 T cell receptor beta chains listed next were all sequenced from one sample in a study of blood T cells in healthy people across ages. A second PCR, run for about 7 to 11 cycles, used a sample-barcoded 5' primer plus a J-beta primer mix. In TCRdb, the 5' RACE reads were re-called with MiXCR into one record per CDR3 protein. The sample includes 500,000 to 550,000 distinct CDR3 sequences, 24% of them seen just once. A further study also used this sample, focusing on T cells of mothers and their children.

The specimen was blood. Receptors were obtained from a boy between 10 and 17 years old in good health.

There are a few counts of this clonotype. The rearrangement joins TRBV20-1 to TRBJ2-7, with D perhaps TRBD2 (5 bases). Trimming shortened V by 1 base and J by 5 bases, and 12 bases separated the two germline ends. Germline-derived CDR1 and CDR2 are DFQATT and SNEGSKA (reference sequence). This CDR3 comprises 13 residues. The DNA for the CDR3 is TGCAGTGCTAGAGTATCTAGCTGGGACGAGCAGTACTTC. This codes for CSARVSSWDEQYF.

This clonotype was detected a few times. The rearrangement joins TRBV28 to TRBJ2-7; D might be TRBD1 (6 bases). The CDR3 covers 13 residues. Germline CDR1 reads MDHEN; CDR2 reads SYDVKM. Trimming left V 6 bases short and J 0 bases short, with 9 bases between. Here the CDR3 reads CASREQGSYEQYF. For the CDR3, the DNA is TGTGCCAGCAGGGAACAGGGCTCCTACGAGCAGTACTTC.

The CDR3 bases are TGTGCCAGCAGCCAATTGACTAGCGGGATCGCAGATACGCAGTATTTT. Translation gives CASSQLTSGIADTQYF. The genes are TRBV14 and TRBJ2-3; 11 nucleotides line up with TRBD2. The germline V gene encodes CDR1 SGHDN and CDR2 FVKESK. The ends lost 2 bases at V and 4 bases at J; junction bases unmatched: 5. The CDR3 consists of 16 residues. The variable domain in full, completed from reference TRBV14 and TRBJ2-3, reads EAGVTQFPSHSVIEKGQTVTLRCDPISGHDNLYWYRRVMGKEIKFLLHFVKESKQDESGMPNNRFLAERTGGTYSTLKVQPAELEDSGVYFCASSQLTSGIADTQYFGPGTRLTVL.

The chain carries TRBV27 and TRBJ2-5; 7 bases fit TRBD2. The J segment lost 6 bases and the V segment lost 9 bases, leaving 16 bases of the junction unmatched. The germline V gene encodes CDR1 MNHEY and CDR2 SMNVEV (reference sequence). The CDR3 has 15 residues. CDR3 sequence (DNA): TGTGCCAGTAGTACGAGACTAGCTGTGATTCAGACCCAGTACTTC. It translates to CASSTRLAVIQTQYF.

J is TRBJ1-5 and V is TRBV4-3, with TRBD1 matching over 9 bases. The CDR3 spans 14 residues. Germline values: CDR1 LGHNA, CDR2 YSLEER. Trimming cost V 1 base and J 6 bases; bases outside gene matches: 1. CDR3 coding DNA: TGCGCCAGCAGCCAAGGGACAGGGGCTCAGCCCCAGCATTTT. Protein product: CASSQGTGAQPQHF.

This rearrangement joins TRBV20-1 to TRBJ2-5; D call uncertain. The CDR3 length is 14 residues. Germline V CDR1 and CDR2: DFQATT, SNEGSKA (reference sequence). V lost 5 bases, J lost 2 bases, and 15 bases lay in between. CDR3 in amino acids: CSALELSIQETQYF. DNA of the CDR3: TGCAGTGCTCTTGAGCTGTCTATTCAAGAGACCCAGTACTTC.

In its sample, this clonotype was seen a few times. V and J are TRBV20-1 and TRBJ2-7, with 7 bases fitting TRBD1. Trimming took 5 bases from V and 2 from J; bases not matched to a gene: 3. The CDR3 sequence is 12 residues long. The germline V gene has CDR1 DFQATT and CDR2 SNEGSKA (reference sequence). CDR3 DNA sequence: TGCAGTGCTGTGACAGGGCCCTACGAGCAGTACTTC. This translates into CSAVTGPYEQYF.

In its sample, this clonotype was seen a few times. The rearrangement uses TRBV3-1 and TRBJ2-3; 8 nucleotides agree with TRBD2. Germline lookup yields CDR1 LGHDT and CDR2 YNNKEL (reference sequence). The CDR3 runs 15 residues. V was pared by 1 base and J by 0 bases, with 0 bases of the junction left unmatched. CDR3: CASSQVAGSTDTQYF. In nucleotides, the CDR3 is TGTGCCAGCAGCCAAGTAGCGGGAAGCACAGATACGCAGTATTTT.

This clonotype was seen repeatedly, ten times or more. This chain connects TRBV20-1 to TRBJ2-7; D is undetermined. This CDR3 contains 10 residues. Germline CDR1 is DFQATT and CDR2 is SNEGSKA (reference sequence). Between the trimmed V and J ends, which lost 7 bases and 2 bases, there was a span of 6 bases. In DNA form, the CDR3 reads TGCAGTGGAACTCCCTACGAGCAGTACTTC. Protein sequence: CSGTPYEQYF.

CDR3: CASSSVAGVPYEQYF. The CDR3 DNA sequence: TGTGCCAGCAGTTCCGTAGCGGGAGTTCCCTACGAGCAGTACTTC. The chain recombines TRBV28 with TRBJ2-7; 9 bases match TRBD2. Germline V gene sequence: CDR1 MDHEN, CDR2 SYDVKM. This CDR3 contains 15 residues. V gave up 4 bases and J gave up 2 bases; unmatched junction bases: 6.

The gene calls are TRBV10-3 and TRBJ2-4, with D unresolved. Germline V CDR1 and CDR2: ENHRY, SYGVKD. The CDR3 has 14 amino acids. With 4 bases removed from V and 0 bases from J, the gap between germline ends came to 7 bases. The CDR3 nucleotides read TGTGCCATCAGTGCTGGGCTAGCCAAAAACATTCAGTACTTC. Translation gives CAISAGLAKNIQYF.

This clonotype was seen only a few times. This chain links TRBV21-1 with TRBJ1-1; the table's TRBD1 call for D was not verified on the DNA. TRBV21-1 is a pseudogene segment. The CDR3 is made up of 15 amino acids. The CDR3 protein is CASSKSKGLDTEAFF. In DNA form, the CDR3 reads TGTGCCAGCAGCAAATCGAAGGGGCTTGACACTGAAGCTTTCTTT.

This chain's CDR3 is CASSFSGGIGYTF. CDR3 nucleotides: TGTGCCAGCAGCTTTTCCGGGGGAATTGGCTACACCTTC. The J gene is TRBJ1-2, the V gene TRBV11-2; possible D gene TRBD1, 5 bases. The V gene lost 3 bases and the J gene lost 7 bases, with 12 bases spanning the gap. Germline CDR1 and CDR2: SGHAT and FQNNGV. CDR3 length equals 13 residues.

The J gene is TRBJ2-1, the V gene TRBV10-3, with D perhaps matching TRBD2 (5 bases). The J call may be mistaken, given a closer DNA end match to TRBJ2-7. The CDR3 is made up of 16 amino acids. Germline CDR1 ENHRY, CDR2 SYGVKD. The CDR3 region is CAISESIQAAGYEQYF. CDR3 nucleotides: TGTGCCATCAGTGAGTCGATACAAGCGGCAGGCTACGAGCAGTACTTC.

In its sample, this clonotype was seen a few times. The CDR3 is CASARDYPYEQYF. CDR3 sequence (DNA): TGTGCCAGCGCACGGGACTACCCCTACGAGCAGTACTTC. The chain links TRBV27 to TRBJ2-7, with TRBD2 matching over 7 bases. Germline V gene data show CDR1 as MNHEY and CDR2 as SMNVEV (reference sequence). The ends lost 8 bases at V and 2 bases at J; junction bases unmatched: 6. The CDR3 sequence is 13 residues long.

This rearrangement joins TRBV5-6 to TRBJ1-1; no reliable D call. This CDR3 is built from 17 residues. The germline V gene has CDR1 SGHDT and CDR2 YYEEEE. Trimming pared 2 bases from V and 2 bases from J, leaving 19 bases between. The CDR3 protein is CASSFRVPPTANTEAFF. CDR3 coding DNA: TGTGCCAGCAGCTTTCGGGTCCCCCCGACGGCTAACACTGAAGCTTTCTTT.

The chain uses TRBV7-9 and TRBJ1-2; D is unclear. Germline V gene sequence: CDR1 SEHNR, CDR2 FQNEAQ (reference sequence). The CDR3 is 12 residues long. Trimming removed 6 bases at V and 8 bases at J, with 13 bases between. The CDR3 bases are TGTGCCAGCAGTTTACCTAATAGGGGCTACACCTTC. Protein product: CASSLPNRGYTF.

V and J are TRBV2 and TRBJ2-3; the match to TRBD2 covers 8 bases. The germline V gene encodes CDR1 SNHLY and CDR2 FYNNEI. V gave up 3 bases and J gave up 2 bases; unmatched junction bases: 4. The length of the CDR3 is 15 residues. CDR3 sequence reads: CASSDIAGTTDTQYF. Here the CDR3 DNA reads TGTGCCAGCAGTGACATAGCGGGGACCACAGATACGCAGTATTTT.

The genes are TRBV2 and TRBJ2-7; 8 bases map to TRBD1. The CDR3 sequence is 16 residues long. Germline loops: CDR1 SNHLY, CDR2 FYNNEI. Trimming at V came to 1 base and at J to 2 bases, leaving 7 bases not matched to a gene. CDR3 sequence: CASSEVGTGLPYEQYF. Here the CDR3 DNA reads TGTGCCAGCAGTGAAGTCGGGACAGGCCTCCCCTACGAGCAGTACTTC.

This sequence joins TRBV7-3 and TRBJ2-5; D is unclear. This CDR3 is built from 14 residues. Germline CDR1 reads SGHTA; CDR2 reads FQGTGA. Trimming stripped 0 bases from V and 4 bases from J, with 9 bases between. The CDR3 protein is CASSLTGMRETQYF. The CDR3 region has the DNA TGTGCCAGCAGCTTAACAGGGATGCGAGAGACCCAGTACTTC.

The chain links TRBV27 to TRBJ1-1; D may be TRBD1 (6 bases). The germline gives CDR1 MNHEY, CDR2 SMNVEV (reference sequence). V was trimmed by 4 bases and J by 10 bases, leaving 10 bases between them. There are 11 residues in the CDR3. The CDR3 sequence: CASSSQGSAFF. The CDR3 bases are TGTGCCAGCAGTTCACAGGGATCAGCTTTCTTT.

The rearrangement uses TRBV20-1 and TRBJ2-7, with a tentative D call TRBD2 (5 bases). The CDR3 is 14 amino acids. Trimming removed 1 base from V and 2 bases from J, with 12 bases in between. CDR1 DFQATT and CDR2 SNEGSKA come from the germline V gene (reference sequence). The CDR3 DNA reads as TGCAGTGCTAGAGGGGAGCGGCAAGCCTACGAGCAGTACTTC. Protein product: CSARGERQAYEQYF.

The sample holds many counts of this clonotype. The CDR3 region has the DNA TGCGCCAGCAGCCCGGGCGCATCGGAGACCCAGTACTTC. This translates into CASSPGASETQYF. J is TRBJ2-5 and V is TRBV5-1; no clear D gene. V lost 4 bases and J 5 bases, leaving 12 bases between the germline ends. The germline V gene encodes CDR1 SGHRS and CDR2 YFSETQ. This CDR3 is 13 amino acids long.

This clonotype turned up a few times. The V gene is TRBV11-2, the J gene TRBJ1-3, with a tentative D call TRBD1 (5 bases). Germline V lookup: CDR1 SGHAT, CDR2 FQNNGV. This CDR3 spans 13 amino acids. V lost 0 bases and J lost 10, with 10 bases in between. As DNA, the CDR3 is TGTGCCAGCAGCTTAGATTCGGGACTGACCATATATTTT. Translation: CASSLDSGLTIYF. Filled out from reference TRBV11-2 and TRBJ1-3, the complete variable domain reads EAGVAQSPRYKIIEKRQSVAFWCNPISGHATLYWYQQILGQGPKLLIQFQNNGVVDDSQLPKDRFSAERLKGVDSTLKIQPAKLEDSAVYLCASSLDSGLTIYFGEGSWLTVV.

This clonotype turned up a few times. One end of the junction varies from germline; a read error may be responsible. The V call is TRBV7-2, the J call TRBJ2-5; 7 nucleotides agree with TRBD2. CDR1 is SGHTA and CDR2 is FQGNSA in the germline V gene. This CDR3 has 16 residues. The CDR3 region is CASSVALAGAQETQYF. DNA for the CDR3: TGTGCCAGCAGCGTAGCCCTGGCGGGAGCCCAAGAGACCCAGTACTTC.

The chain employs TRBV7-3 and TRBJ2-5; 7 positions match TRBD2. Germline V gene lookup returns CDR1 SGHTA and CDR2 FQGTGA. V gave up 5 bases and J gave up 3 bases; unmatched junction bases: 9. The CDR3 totals 15 residues. CDR3 sequence: CASSPRAGVKETQYF. The DNA for the CDR3 is TGTGCCAGCAGCCCGCGGGCGGGGGTAAAAGAGACCCAGTACTTC.

The V call is TRBV5-1, the J call TRBJ2-5; D may be TRBD2 (6 bases). This CDR3 region has 14 residues. The germline V gene has CDR1 SGHRS and CDR2 YFSETQ. The V and J ends lost 7 bases and 2 bases respectively, with 15 bases between them. CDR3 coding DNA: TGCGCCAGCCGCGGGGCTAGCTCGCAAGAGACCCAGTACTTC. It translates to CASRGASSQETQYF.

This clonotype came up many times. The chain is built from TRBV2 and TRBJ2-3; D may be TRBD2 (5 bases). The CDR3 sequence is 12 residues long. Trimming stripped 3 bases from V and 6 bases from J, with 7 bases between. Germline CDR1 and CDR2: SNHLY and FYNNEI. The CDR3 DNA is TGTGCCAGCAGTGAGAGGGCGGATACGCAGTATTTT. It specifies CASSERADTQYF.

Here the CDR3 reads CASSQRREYLPTDTQYF. The CDR3 DNA reads as TGTGCCAGCAGCCAAAGGCGGGAGTATTTGCCGACAGATACGCAGTATTTT. The chain employs TRBV3-1 and TRBJ2-3; TRBD2 matches 7 bases. Germline V CDR1 and CDR2: LGHDT, YNNKEL (reference sequence). The CDR3 is made up of 17 amino acids. Trimming cost V 2 bases and J 3 bases; bases outside gene matches: 11.